Below, 10 T cell receptor beta chains from the same sample are listed, as sequenced in a study of post-analysis software for immune sequencing data. Study-level results: Four or five TRBV segments (TRBV5-6, TRBV5-1 and TRBV20-1 among them) occurred more frequently in patients than in controls.

Unique molecular identifiers were built into the TCR beta cDNA libraries. One entry per CDR3 protein, called by TCRdb with MiXCR from the PCR reads. The table shows 380,000 or so distinct CDR3 sequences, with less than 35% occurring only once. No antigen has been assigned to these receptors. The sample comprised blood. These receptors were collected from a girl aged 10-17 years with multiple sclerosis.

In this sample, this clonotype turned up a few times. The rearrangement uses TRBV5-1 and TRBJ2-2, with D perhaps being TRBD1 or TRBD2 (6 bases each). Trimming shortened V by 2 bases and J by 5 bases, and 16 bases separated the two germline ends. This CDR3 region has 16 residues. Germline V gives CDR1 SGHRS, CDR2 YFSETQ. CDR3 sequence (DNA): TGCGCCAGCAGCTTACAAGGGGGGAGCCGAACCGGGGAGCTGTTTTTT. Translation gives CASSLQGGSRTGELFF.

The CDR3 DNA follows: TGTGCCACCAGCGAGGGACTAGCCCTACAAGGCGAGCAGTTCTTC. This sequence encodes CATSEGLALQGEQFF. The chain couples TRBV24-1 to TRBJ2-1; TRBD2 matches at 9 bases. This CDR3 spans 15 amino acids. Germline CDR1 is KGHDR and CDR2 is SFDVKD. V gave up 7 bases and J gave up 10 bases; unmatched junction bases: 13.

This chain links TRBV9 with TRBJ2-5, with D possibly matching TRBD1 (5 bases). Trimming pared 4 bases from V and 5 bases from J, leaving 18 bases between. This CDR3 is 15 amino acids long. Germline values: CDR1 SGDLS, CDR2 YYNGEE. CDR3 sequence reads: CASSPQGTARETQYF. CDR3 nucleotides: TGTGCCAGCAGCCCCCAGGGAACAGCTCGCGAGACCCAGTACTTC.

The chain links TRBV5-1 to TRBJ1-6; TRBD1 is a possible D gene (5 bases). The germline CDR1 and CDR2 sequences are SGHRS and YFSETQ. Deletions cut 0 bases from V and 10 bases from J, with 11 bases between. The CDR3 runs 14 residues. The CDR3: CASSLDGGSSPLHF. The CDR3 region has the DNA TGCGCCAGCAGCTTGGATGGGGGTAGCTCACCCCTCCACTTT.

A note on this clonotype: One end of the junction is discordant with germline, which a read error may explain. This sequence joins TRBV27 and TRBJ2-7; D is possibly TRBD1 (6 bases). The CDR3 consists of 13 residues. Germline values: CDR1 MNHEY, CDR2 SMNVEV (reference sequence). The CDR3 protein is CASSHRETYGQYF. The CDR3 nucleotides read TGTGCCAGCAGTCACAGGGAGACCTACGGGCAGTACTTC.

CDR3 sequence reads: CASGSDIPCTF. CDR3 DNA: TGTGCCAGCGGATCGGACATCCCGTGCACCTTC. The V gene is TRBV2, the J gene TRBJ1-2; a possible D gene is TRBD1 (5 bases). The CDR3 is 11 residues long. V lost 8 bases and J 13 bases, leaving 17 bases between the germline ends. In germline, CDR1 is SNHLY, CDR2 FYNNEI.

The chain is built from TRBV6-5 and TRBJ2-1; a possible D gene is TRBD1 (6 bases). The CDR3 contains 15 residues. V gave up 6 bases and J gave up 1 base, with 13 bases separating them. Germline values: CDR1 MNHEY, CDR2 SVGAGI. This chain's CDR3 is CASSREGGSYNEQFF. CDR3 nucleotides: TGTGCCAGCAGCCGAGAAGGGGGATCCTACAATGAGCAGTTCTTC.

The chain has TRBV4-2 and TRBJ2-3; 10 nucleotides line up with TRBD2. The length of the CDR3 is 20 residues. The germline CDR1 and CDR2 sequences are LGHNA and YNFKEQ. J lost 0 bases, V lost 1 base, and 13 bases had no gene match. CDR3 DNA: TGTGCCAGCAGCCAAGGCTTACTAGCGGGGACATCATCTAGCACAGATACGCAGTATTTT. Translating it yields CASSQGLLAGTSSSTDTQYF.

V gene TRBV21-1 combines with J gene TRBJ1-1; the D segment call TRBD1 is taken from the table without a DNA check. TRBV21-1 is tagged as a pseudogene. CDR3 size: 13 residues. CDR3 loop: CASILRGGFEAFF. CDR3 nucleotide sequence: TGTGCCAGCATCCTTAGGGGCGGCTTCGAAGCTTTCTTT.

This chain connects TRBV7-2 to TRBJ2-7; 10 positions agree with TRBD2. V dropped 1 base and J dropped 1; count of bases not matched to a gene: 7. Germline values: CDR1 SGHTA, CDR2 FQGNSA. The CDR3 totals 17 residues. This CDR3 reads CASSLVGSGGRSYEQYF. CDR3 DNA: TGTGCCAGCAGCTTAGTAGGTAGCGGGGGGAGATCCTACGAGCAGTACTTC. The full variable domain, completed using reference TRBV7-2 and TRBJ2-7, is GAGVSQSPSNKVTEKGKDVELRCDPISGHTALYWYRQSLGQGLEFLIYFQGNSAPDKSGLPSDRFSAERTGGSVSTLTIQRTQQEDSAVYLCASSLVGSGGRSYEQYFGPGTRLTVT.